This T cell receptor (beta chain) is from a study of PD-1 blockade in classical Hodgkin lymphoma (dated by TCRdb to 2019 to 2021). With respect to the entire study: Nivolumab dosing was 3 mg/kg intravenously every 2 weeks, continuing until either disease progression or unacceptable toxicity. To define a peripheral blood immune signature of response to PD-1 blockade in classical Hodgkin lymphoma, the study combined TCR beta sequencing with CyTOF. Overall results and qualifications from the work: A significant rise by C4D1 was seen in CD4+ but not CD8+ TCR diversity (p=0.0027 vs p=0.16), with the rise being most apparent in complete responders (p=0.02). Baseline diversity similar to that of newly diagnosed patients was observed in trial patients achieving complete response, whereas significantly lower diversity was observed in partial responders and progressors. The study was limited to a single clinical trial cohort, and causes of repertoire differences, possibly disease activity or prior therapy, remained undefined. Diversity was lower in patients who began nivolumab less than 1 year after ASCT, so these patients were left out of later analyses to avoid confounding by immune reconstitution. Baseline TCR diversity was reported as lower in newly diagnosed patients than in healthy donors, and lower still in relapsed/refractory patients.

Concerning this clone itself: The clone's antigen remains unknown. Mismatch with germline at one junction end may stem from a read error.

The germline V gene sets CDR1 to SGHDT and CDR2 to YYEEEE. Including the terminal cysteine and phenylalanine, the CDR3 comprises 14 residues. CDR3 DNA only is kept here, 42 bases in frame from base 1. Per the publication, the time point label means: cycle 1 day 1 (C1D1), immediately before nivolumab initiation. All trial patients had relapsed after autologous stem cell transplantation, with cohorts A, B and C differing in prior brentuximab vedotin exposure. CD4+ T cells were purified from thawed PBMCs by magnetic negative selection with a Miltenyi CD4+ T cell isolation kit. The trial cohort included 50 to 60 patients with relapsed/refractory classical Hodgkin lymphoma, and each patient had a best overall response of complete response, partial response or progressive disease. In the multi-cohort phase II CheckMate 205 trial, trial patients received single-agent nivolumab. Best overall response was determined by an independent review committee according to the 2007 International Working Group response criteria. Trial PBMCs were obtained immediately prior to nivolumab initiation (C1D1) and on therapy at cycle 2 day 1 and cycle 4 day 1. Peripheral blood was collected in 8 mL Vacutainer Cell Preparation Tubes, from which PBMCs were isolated by centrifugation and then cryopreserved. Purified CD4+ and CD8+ fractions were prepared only for cases in which an additional PBMC sample was available. Magnetically labelled cells were removed on LS columns in a quadroMACS separator, and the flow-through was collected as the purified fraction.

Genomic DNA was isolated using the Qiagen DNeasy kit from unsorted PBMCs as well as from negatively selected CD4+ and CD8+ fractions. Using primers that anneal to V and J segments, immunoSEQ multiplex PCR amplified the TCR beta CDR3 regions. Amplification bias was minimized using a synthetic immune receptor repertoire, and residual bias was removed computationally after sequencing. The published analysis was carried out like this. Custom Python scripts were used to quantify repertoire diversity as the Shannon entropy index. Unsorted, CD4+ and CD8+ repertoires were examined separately, except in combined analyses, for which CD4+ and CD8+ sequences were merged in silico. Clonal expansion was defined as at least a 2-fold frequency increase after treatment relative to C1D1, with a pseudocount of 0.5 for undetected baseline clones. Singleton clones were defined as clones with 0 or 1 copy at C1D1, and non-singleton clones were defined as clones with 2 or more copies. Clones expanded in unsorted samples were labelled as CD4+, CD8+ or unknown by matching protein sequences in sorted samples from the same patient. Diversity changes from C1D1 to C4D1 were tested in paired samples using Wilcoxon tests. As stored in TCRdb, this immuneACCESS dataset retains in-frame rearrangements with V and J assigned. A fraction of the clones does not appear; measured against another copy, unresolved V genes explain less than half of the discrepancy, and the remainder lacks a known reason. D and trimming come from the DNA, and the V and J calls and clone size come from that table. The sample has tens of thousands of clones on record, 90% of them singletons. About 0.21% of the sample goes to the ten largest clones.

The receptor was isolated from a human donor with classical Hodgkin lymphoma. The receptor chain draws on TRBV5-6 and TRBJ2-7, and TRBD1 aligns with 9 junction nucleotides. The starting material was CD4+ T cells from blood, obtained at baseline. The CDR3 region has the sequence CASSSSGQGPTSGF. The DNA sequence is TGTGCCAGCAGCTCCTCGGGACAGGGACCAACCAGCGGCTTC.